The 32 T cell receptor beta chains reported below all come from one sample, sequenced in a study of T-cell memory formation after mild COVID-19. TCRdb re-analysed the 5' RACE reads in MiXCR, keeping a single row per CDR3 protein. In the table there are some 300,000 distinct CDR3 sequences, 20% to 25% of which are singletons. The sample comprised PBMCs or a T cell subset sorted from them (not recorded which). The receptors originated from a man aged 18 to 30 who had mild COVID-19 (a few samples of this study predate the infection). Cell type and time point are not known.

This clonotype has just a few counts. V and J are TRBV5-1 and TRBJ1-1; tentatively, D is TRBD1 (6 bases). The ends were cut back, 3 bases at V and 4 bases at J, with 13 bases in the middle. Germline V gives CDR1 SGHRS, CDR2 YFSETQ. The CDR3 has 14 amino acids. The CDR3 DNA sequence: TGCGCCAGCAGCTCGGGACCAGGGGCCACTGAAGCTTTCTTT. Translated, it gives CASSSGPGATEAFF.

The rearrangement links TRBV7-9 to TRBJ2-6; D not certain. Germline CDR1 is SEHNR and CDR2 is FQNEAQ (reference sequence). V lost 1 base to trimming and J lost 0 bases, with 10 bases between them. The CDR3 runs to 17 residues. CDR3 DNA sequence: TGTGCCAGCAGCTTAGGGCACTCCTTCTCTGGGGCCAACGTCCTGACTTTC. Translating gives CASSLGHSFSGANVLTF.

The genes are TRBV20-1 and TRBJ2-7; D may be TRBD1 (5 bases). Germline V gene data show CDR1 as DFQATT and CDR2 as SNEGSKA (reference sequence). This CDR3 spans 15 amino acids. Between the trimmed V and J ends, which lost 1 base and 2 bases, there was a span of 15 bases. In DNA, the CDR3 is TGCAGTGCTAGAGGCGGTCAGACAGCAGCCTACGAGCAGTACTTC. Its protein is CSARGGQTAAYEQYF.

The chain carries TRBV2 and TRBJ1-5; D gene ambiguous. The germline CDR1 and CDR2 sequences are SNHLY and FYNNEI. The CDR3 has 14 residues. Trimming pared 8 bases from V and 7 bases from J, leaving 18 bases between. CDR3 DNA: TGTGCCAGCTCGCCCGAGGGAAGGATCCAGCCCCAGCATTTT. Encoded protein: CASSPEGRIQPQHF.

The rearrangement links TRBV7-8 to TRBJ2-1; either TRBD1 or TRBD2 may fit D (5 bases each). V was cut by 0 bases and J by 12 bases, with 9 bases left in between. The CDR3 totals 12 residues. Germline CDR1 and CDR2: SGHVS and FQNEAQ. CDR3 nucleotides: TGTGCCAGCAGCTTAGCGGGGGTGGTGCAGTTCTTC. It codes for CASSLAGVVQFF.

This rearrangement joins TRBV12-3 or TRBV12-4 to TRBJ2-5; 8 nucleotides line up with TRBD2. V shed 5 bases and J 3 bases; nucleotides not matched to a gene: 8. CDR3 size: 15 residues. The CDR3 nucleotides read TGTGCCAGCAGTATGGGCGGCGGGGGGAAAGAGACCCAGTACTTC. It translates to CASSMGGGGKETQYF.

The chain has TRBV11-3 and TRBJ2-3, with 10 nucleotides matching TRBD2. With 5 bases clipped from V and 7 bases from J, the junction kept 9 bases outside the gene matches. Germline V gene lookup returns CDR1 SGHNT and CDR2 YENEEA. The CDR3 spans 15 residues. The CDR3 nucleotides are TGTGCCAGCAGCGCTAGCGGGGGCCCTCGTAATACGCAGTATTTT. Its protein product is CASSASGGPRNTQYF. Combining the CDR3 with reference TRBV11-3 and TRBJ2-3 gives the whole variable domain EAGVVQSPRYKIIEKKQPVAFWCNPISGHNTLYWYLQNLGQGPELLIRYENEEAVDDSQLPKDRFSAERLKGVDSTLKIQPAELGDSAVYLCASSASGGPRNTQYFGPGTRLTVL.

The chain links TRBV4-3 to TRBJ1-1; D not resolved. The CDR3 spans 14 residues. With 0 bases removed from V and 4 bases from J, the gap between germline ends came to 9 bases. Germline V gene data show CDR1 as LGHNA and CDR2 as YSLEER. The CDR3 loop is CASSQDRTITEAFF. The CDR3 bases are TGCGCCAGCAGCCAAGACCGGACCATCACTGAAGCTTTCTTT.

The chain uses TRBV4-3 and TRBJ2-5, with 8 bases lining up with TRBD2. Germline loops: CDR1 LGHNA, CDR2 YSLEER. Germline trimming cut 1 base from V and 4 bases from J; bases unmatched to any gene: 5. The CDR3 contains 15 residues. The CDR3 DNA sequence: TGCGCCAGCAGCCAAGGTAGCGGGGTGGTAGAGACCCAGTACTTC. Protein: CASSQGSGVVETQYF.

This clonotype was observed a few times. The rearrangement uses TRBV6-5 and TRBJ1-2; no firm D call. Germline-derived CDR1 and CDR2 are MNHEY and SVGAGI. Trimming took off 0 bases at V and 0 bases at J, with 11 bases between the two ends. This CDR3 spans 16 amino acids. CDR3 amino acids: CASSYSQSASNYGYTF. CDR3 in DNA: TGTGCCAGCAGTTACTCGCAGTCAGCATCTAACTATGGCTACACCTTC.

The rearrangement uses TRBV7-2 and TRBJ1-4, with D possibly being TRBD1 (6 bases). The CDR3 length is 16 residues. Germline lookup yields CDR1 SGHTA and CDR2 FQGNSA. V dropped 5 bases and J dropped 8 bases, with 21 bases sitting between them. CDR3 coding DNA: TGTGCCAGCAGCCCTGGGAATGGGGGCGCTTGGGAAAAACTGTTTTTT. It translates to CASSPGNGGAWEKLFF. The variable domain in full, completed from reference TRBV7-2 and TRBJ1-4, reads GAGVSQSPSNKVTEKGKDVELRCDPISGHTALYWYRQSLGQGLEFLIYFQGNSAPDKSGLPSDRFSAERTGGSVSTLTIQRTQQEDSAVYLCASSPGNGGAWEKLFFGSGTQLSVL.

This clonotype was seen a few times. The rearrangement joins TRBV7-2 to TRBJ2-5; 9 bases align to TRBD1. The CDR3 has 17 residues. Germline trimming cut 1 base from V and 7 bases from J; bases unmatched to any gene: 13. CDR1 is SGHTA, CDR2 FQGNSA, per germline. CDR3 in DNA: TGTGCCAGCAGCTTAGGGCTAGACAGGGGGAAGGTTGGGACCCAGTACTTC. Protein product: CASSLGLDRGKVGTQYF. Drawing the rest from reference TRBV7-2 and TRBJ2-5, the complete variable domain is GAGVSQSPSNKVTEKGKDVELRCDPISGHTALYWYRQSLGQGLEFLIYFQGNSAPDKSGLPSDRFSAERTGGSVSTLTIQRTQQEDSAVYLCASSLGLDRGKVGTQYFGPGTRLLVL.

CDR3 sequence reads: CASSVSTNSPLHF. As DNA, the CDR3 is TGTGCCAGCAGTGTCAGCACTAATTCACCCCTCCACTTT. The rearrangement joins TRBV25-1 to TRBJ1-6; D uncertain. Looked up from germline, CDR1 is MGHDK and CDR2 is SYGVNS. The CDR3 contains 13 residues. Trimming left V 4 bases short and J 6 bases short, with 7 bases between.

This clonotype was counted only a few times. This chain uses TRBV7-2 with TRBJ2-7; D uncertain. The CDR3 is made up of 12 amino acids. Trimming took off 3 bases at V and 4 bases at J, with 7 bases between the two ends. Germline V lookup: CDR1 SGHTA, CDR2 FQGNSA. Here the CDR3 DNA reads TGTGCCAGCAGCTTCGGGCAGTACGAGCAGTACTTC. Protein sequence: CASSFGQYEQYF.

The chain carries TRBV20-1 and TRBJ2-7; unclear D gene. The V and J ends lost 6 bases and 10 bases respectively, with 13 bases between them. The CDR3 consists of 10 residues. Germline CDR1 DFQATT, CDR2 SNEGSKA (reference sequence). CDR3: CSAADVGQYF. Written as DNA, the CDR3 is TGCAGTGCGGCGGACGTCGGACAGTACTTC.

The rearrangement links TRBV12-3 or TRBV12-4 to TRBJ2-3, with TRBD2 matching 7 bases. The CDR3 totals 15 residues. Trimming cost V 6 bases and J 3 bases; bases outside gene matches: 9. Here the CDR3 reads CASSRGVRGTDTQYF. The DNA for the CDR3 is TGTGCCAGCAGCCGGGGGGTTCGTGGGACAGATACGCAGTATTTT.

This clonotype has a handful of counts. The gene calls are TRBV28 and TRBJ2-7; no clear D gene. Germline V lookup: CDR1 MDHEN, CDR2 SYDVKM. This CDR3 region has 11 residues. As DNA, the CDR3 is TGTGTACCCGGCCGGCACTACGAGCAGTACTTC. Residues: CVPGRHYEQYF.

This clonotype came up a few times. The gene calls are TRBV29-1 and TRBJ1-4, with 10 bases identical to TRBD1. This CDR3 contains 15 residues. Germline loops: CDR1 SQVTM, CDR2 ANQGSEA. J lost 2 bases, V lost 4 bases, and 4 bases had no gene match. The CDR3 DNA is TGCAGCGTTGGACAGGGGGCTCTCACTAATGAAAAACTGTTTTTT. Residues: CSVGQGALTNEKLFF.

This rearrangement joins TRBV7-3 to TRBJ2-2; maybe TRBD2 (5 bases). Germline V lookup: CDR1 SGHTA, CDR2 FQGTGA. Trimming removed 7 bases from V and 5 bases from J, with 11 bases in between. This CDR3 region has 13 residues. The CDR3 region has the DNA TGTGCCAGCACCCCGGGGTTTACCGGGGAGCTGTTTTTT. Encoded protein: CASTPGFTGELFF.

The chain joins TRBV21-1 to TRBJ2-7; the table assigns TRBD1, which was not confirmed against the DNA. TRBV21-1 is an annotated pseudogene. The length of the CDR3 is 15 residues. CDR3 DNA: TGTCCCCAGCCCACGGGGCTATCACCCTTCTACGAGCAGTACTTC. Translating it yields CPQPTGLSPFYEQYF.

This chain connects TRBV4-3 to TRBJ1-6; 12 bases are a match to TRBD1. This CDR3 region has 16 residues. Germline CDR1 reads LGHNA; CDR2 reads YSLEER. Trimming cost V 1 base and J 14 bases; bases outside gene matches: 9. The CDR3 coding sequence is TGCGCCAGCAGCCAAGTTACGGGACAGGGGGCGGGGGCCCTCCACTTT. Residues: CASSQVTGQGAGALHF.

This clonotype came up a few times. This chain links TRBV20-1 with TRBJ1-1; D unclear. Germline V gene data show CDR1 as DFQATT and CDR2 as SNEGSKA (reference sequence). Trimming removed 2 bases at V and 6 bases at J, with 19 bases between. The CDR3 is 15 amino acids. The CDR3 sequence: CSARIRRASGAEAFF. The CDR3 region has the DNA TGCAGTGCTAGAATTCGGAGGGCAAGTGGGGCTGAAGCTTTCTTT.

The chain uses TRBV11-2 and TRBJ2-3, with D unclear. The germline V and J ends were trimmed by 11 bases and 1 base, with 16 bases remaining between them. The CDR3 sequence is 14 residues long. CDR1 is SGHAT and CDR2 is FQNNGV in the germline V gene. CDR3 protein: CACAPADGTDTQYF. CDR3 bases: TGTGCCTGTGCCCCGGCGGATGGCACAGATACGCAGTATTTT. The full variable domain, with the rest looked up from reference TRBV11-2 and TRBJ2-3, is EAGVAQSPRYKIIEKRQSVAFWCNPISGHATLYWYQQILGQGPKLLIQFQNNGVVDDSQLPKDRFSAERLKGVDSTLKIQPAKLEDSAVYLCACAPADGTDTQYFGPGTRLTVL.

The chain is built from TRBV20-1 and TRBJ1-1; 7 bases agree with TRBD1. The CDR3 length is 13 residues. J lost 2 bases, V lost 6 bases, and 6 bases had no gene match. Germline V lookup: CDR1 DFQATT, CDR2 SNEGSKA (reference sequence). The CDR3 DNA follows: TGCAGTGCCCTGGGGACAGTAAACACTGAAGCTTTCTTT. Protein sequence: CSALGTVNTEAFF.

The chain recombines TRBV4-1 with TRBJ2-1; D possibly corresponds to TRBD2 (7 bases). The CDR3 spans 16 residues. Trimming removed 4 bases from V and 0 bases from J, with 13 bases in between. Per the germline V gene, CDR1 is MGHRA and CDR2 is YSYEKL. As DNA, the CDR3 is TGCGCCAGCAGCCCCCTGGGGGGGCTCTCCTACAATGAGCAGTTCTTC. Its protein is CASSPLGGLSYNEQFF.

This chain joins TRBV12-2 and TRBJ2-7; the table's D call TRBD1 went unverified against the DNA. TRBV12-2 has pseudogene status. This CDR3 is 17 amino acids long. The CDR3 region is CASRLGRALPNPAEQYV. For the CDR3, the DNA is TGTGCAAGTCGCTTAGGCAGGGCGCTCCCTAACCCTGCCGAGCAGTACGTC.

This sequence joins TRBV29-1 and TRBJ2-3, with D perhaps TRBD1 or TRBD2 (5 bases each). Germline V gene sequence: CDR1 SQVTM, CDR2 ANQGSEA. V lost 7 bases and J 6 bases, leaving 17 bases between the germline ends. This CDR3 spans 13 amino acids. The CDR3 nucleotides are TGCAGCGGTCTTAGGGGAGAAGGGGATACGCAGTATTTT. Its protein product is CSGLRGEGDTQYF.

A few counts support this clonotype. J is TRBJ2-3 and V is TRBV9, with D hard to call. V was pared by 1 base and J by 1 base, with 10 bases between. Germline values: CDR1 SGDLS, CDR2 YYNGEE. The CDR3 length is 15 residues. DNA of the CDR3: TGTGCCAGCAGCGTATTGACCCTAGGCACAGATACGCAGTATTTT. Translation: CASSVLTLGTDTQYF.

This clonotype has only a few counts. J is TRBJ1-5 and V is TRBV6-2 or TRBV6-3; possible D gene TRBD1, 6 bases. The CDR3 covers 16 residues. The V gene's germline CDR1 is MNHEY and CDR2 SVGEGT. Trimming took off 5 bases at V and 0 bases at J, with 14 bases between the two ends. DNA for the CDR3: TGTGCCAGCAGTATCGACAGGATTTCTAGCAATCAGCCCCAGCATTTT. The encoded protein is CASSIDRISSNQPQHF.

CDR3 bases: TGCGCCAGCAGCCAAGAGAGGGGGACCTTACTAGCCAAAAACATTCAGTACTTC. Its translation: CASSQERGTLLAKNIQYF. V usage is TRBV4-1 and J usage is TRBJ2-4; a weak D match, TRBD1 (6 bases). The V and J ends lost 0 bases and 0 bases respectively, with 15 bases between them. Germline V gene sequence: CDR1 MGHRA, CDR2 YSYEKL. The CDR3 covers 18 residues.

The V gene is TRBV2, the J gene TRBJ1-2; D is uncertain. Trimming pared 2 bases from V and 12 bases from J, leaving 10 bases between. This CDR3 spans 11 amino acids. The germline CDR1 and CDR2 sequences are SNHLY and FYNNEI. CDR3 region: CASSEIGADTF. CDR3 in DNA: TGTGCCAGCAGTGAAATAGGCGCCGACACCTTC.

The chain employs TRBV15 and TRBJ2-6; D could derive from TRBD1 or TRBD2 (5 bases each). The CDR3 has 13 amino acids. The V and J ends lost 6 bases and 6 bases respectively, with 9 bases between them. Per germline, CDR1 LNHNV and CDR2 YYDKDF (reference sequence). This CDR3 reads CATRGVEANVLTF. The DNA of the CDR3 is TGTGCCACCAGGGGGGTGGAGGCCAACGTCCTGACTTTC.